The next 32 T cell receptor beta chains were all read from a single sample in a study of OX40 agonist ivuxolimab in advanced cancers. Repertoires were generated with immunoSEQ multiplex PCR, while TCRdb's copy carries only in-frame clones and drops some. The table records about 17,000 clones, more than 75% of them present only once. The source material was CD4+ or CD8+ T cells sorted from blood, sampled in a trial of the OX40 agonist ivuxolimab. These receptors originate from an adult with an advanced solid tumor such as melanoma, head and neck, liver or kidney cancer.

This rearrangement joins TRBV18 to TRBJ2-1, with D unresolved. The germline CDR1 and CDR2 sequences are KGHSH and LQKENI. V lost 2 bases and J 4 bases, leaving 9 bases between the germline ends. This CDR3 region has 14 residues. This CDR3 is CASSPAESYNEQFF. The CDR3 nucleotides read TGTGCCAGCTCACCAGCGGAGAGTTACAATGAGCAGTTCTTC.

V is TRBV9 and J is TRBJ2-2; D call uncertain. V gave up 0 bases and J gave up 6 bases, with 9 bases separating them. The germline gives CDR1 SGDLS, CDR2 YYNGEE. This CDR3 contains 14 residues. Here the CDR3 reads CASSVGWMAGELFF. In DNA, the CDR3 is TGTGCCAGCAGCGTAGGGTGGATGGCCGGGGAGCTGTTTTTT.

The V call is TRBV7-9, the J call TRBJ1-2; D perhaps matches TRBD1 (5 bases). V lost 1 base to trimming and J lost 0 bases, with 9 bases between them. Looked up from germline, CDR1 is SEHNR and CDR2 is FQNEAQ (reference sequence). CDR3 length: 15 amino acids. The CDR3: CASSLGDHPNYGYTF. CDR3 nucleotides: TGTGCCAGCAGCTTAGGGGACCACCCTAACTATGGCTACACCTTC. Complete variable domain (other parts from reference TRBV7-9 and TRBJ1-2): DTGVSQNPRHKITKRGQNVTFRCDPISEHNRLYWYRQTLGQGPEFLTYFQNEAQLEKSRLLSDRFSAERPKGSFSTLEIQRTEQGDSAMYLCASSLGDHPNYGYTFGSGTRLTVV.

The chain recombines TRBV5-6 with TRBJ2-5, with 7 bases lining up with TRBD1. There are 15 residues in the CDR3. V was clipped by 3 bases and J by 1 base; unmatched bases: 6. Germline V CDR1 and CDR2: SGHDT, YYEEEE. CDR3 nucleotides: TGTGCCAGCAGCTGGATGGGGGACAGCCAAGAGACCCAGTACTTC. Protein product: CASSWMGDSQETQYF.

CDR3 loop: CASSLAGGRATEAFF. CDR3 DNA sequence: TGCGCCAGCAGCTTGGCGGGAGGACGGGCCACTGAAGCTTTCTTT. This chain uses TRBV5-1 with TRBJ1-1; D is uncertain. The CDR3 sequence is 15 residues long. Trimming cost V 0 bases and J 4 bases, with 13 bases left between them. Germline V gives CDR1 SGHRS, CDR2 YFSETQ.

This rearrangement joins TRBV2 to TRBJ2-2; D ambiguous. The CDR3 is 15 amino acids. V was pared by 6 bases and J by 0 bases, with 11 bases between. Germline V gene lookup returns CDR1 SNHLY and CDR2 FYNNEI. The CDR3 DNA sequence: TGTGCCAGCAGCGCCCTAGGGACGAACACCGGGGAGCTGTTTTTT. As protein: CASSALGTNTGELFF. The whole variable domain, filled in from reference TRBV2 and TRBJ2-2, reads EPEVTQTPSHQVTQMGQEVILRCVPISNHLYFYWYRQILGQKVEFLVSFYNNEISEKSEIFDDQFSVERPDGSNFTLKIRSTKLEDSAMYFCASSALGTNTGELFFGEGSRLTVL.

The chain uses TRBV29-1 and TRBJ1-1, with 8 positions matching TRBD1. Germline CDR1 is SQVTM and CDR2 is ANQGSEA. This CDR3 is 13 amino acids long. After removal of 3 bases from V and 5 bases from J, the junction contained 5 bases not matched to a gene. The CDR3 sequence is CSVEQGAGTEAFF. The CDR3 DNA follows: TGCAGCGTTGAGCAGGGGGCTGGAACTGAAGCTTTCTTT.

This rearrangement joins TRBV18 to TRBJ2-4; D is possibly TRBD2 (5 bases). CDR1 is KGHSH, CDR2 LQKENI, per germline. V lost 4 bases and J lost 4, with 17 bases in between. This CDR3 region has 16 residues. The DNA for the CDR3 is TGTGCCAGCTCACGTGCGGACTGGAAAACAAAAAACATTCAGTACTTC. Translation gives CASSRADWKTKNIQYF. The full variable domain, completed using reference TRBV18 and TRBJ2-4, is NAGVMQNPRHLVRRRGQEARLRCSPMKGHSHVYWYRQLPEEGLKFMVYLQKENIIDESGMPKERFSAEFPKEGPSILRIQQVVRGDSAAYFCASSRADWKTKNIQYFGAGTRLSVL.

This rearrangement joins TRBV6-7 to TRBJ2-3; D tentatively reads TRBD1 or TRBD2 (5 bases each). TRBV6-7 is given ORF status, its function remaining uncertain. The V end was cut by 6 bases, the J end by 2 bases, with 15 bases between. This CDR3 spans 15 amino acids. In DNA, the CDR3 is TGTGCCAGCAGCCCGGGACCACATTTCACAGATACGCAGTATTTT. This gives the protein CASSPGPHFTDTQYF.

This chain links TRBV6-5 with TRBJ2-1; D is possibly TRBD1 (5 bases). This CDR3 is built from 15 residues. Germline-derived CDR1 and CDR2 are MNHEY and SVGAGI. V gave up 4 bases and J gave up 1 base, with 11 bases separating them. Here the CDR3 reads CASSLTAASYNEQFF. The CDR3 nucleotides are TGTGCCAGCAGTTTGACAGCCGCTTCCTACAATGAGCAGTTCTTC.

The V and J genes are TRBV7-2 and TRBJ1-1; a weak D match, TRBD1 (6 bases). The germline gives CDR1 SGHTA, CDR2 FQGNSA. The CDR3 totals 14 residues. V lost 4 bases, J lost 5 bases, and 14 bases lay in between. Written as DNA, the CDR3 is TGTGCCAGCAGCTCACAGGGTTTCGGAACTGAAGCTTTCTTT. Translated, it gives CASSSQGFGTEAFF. Supplemented by reference TRBV7-2 and TRBJ1-1, the full variable domain reads GAGVSQSPSNKVTEKGKDVELRCDPISGHTALYWYRQSLGQGLEFLIYFQGNSAPDKSGLPSDRFSAERTGGSVSTLTIQRTQQEDSAVYLCASSSQGFGTEAFFGQGTRLTVV.

The CDR3 DNA reads as TGCAGCGTTGCGGGGGACCTTATCCAGCCCCAGCATTTT. Encoded protein: CSVAGDLIQPQHF. The rearrangement links TRBV29-1 to TRBJ1-5; TRBD1 is a possible D gene (5 bases). The CDR3 covers 13 residues. Trimming pared 4 bases from V and 7 bases from J, leaving 14 bases between. From germline, CDR1 is SQVTM and CDR2 ANQGSEA.

The chain couples TRBV15 to TRBJ2-2, with no clear D. This CDR3 spans 12 amino acids. The V gene lost 1 base and the J gene lost 6 bases, with 3 bases spanning the gap. Germline-derived CDR1 and CDR2 are LNHNV and YYDKDF (reference sequence). CDR3 DNA sequence: TGTGCCACCAGCAGAGCCCCCGGGGAGCTGTTTTTT. Its translation is CATSRAPGELFF.

V gene TRBV7-2 combines with J gene TRBJ2-5; the D is unclear. The DNA end is a closer match to TRBJ2-7, so the J assignment may be wrong. The length of the CDR3 is 17 residues. The V gene's germline CDR1 is SGHTA and CDR2 FQGNSA. The CDR3 sequence is CASSFLPTVFSSYEQYF. CDR3 nucleotide sequence: TGTGCCAGCAGCTTCCTCCCTACGGTCTTCAGCTCCTACGAGCAGTACTTC.

The sample holds a few counts of this clone. The rearrangement joins TRBV28 to TRBJ2-6; D might be TRBD2 (5 bases). V was trimmed by 3 bases and J by 4 bases, leaving 19 bases between them. Germline loops: CDR1 MDHEN, CDR2 SYDVKM. The CDR3 is 18 residues long. The CDR3 region has the DNA TGTGCCAGCAGTTTGGGGAGAAACTTTAAGGCGGGGGCCAACGTCCTGACTTTC. It codes for CASSLGRNFKAGANVLTF.

This sequence joins TRBV11-1 and TRBJ1-3, with 7 bases matching TRBD1. Germline CDR1 SGHAT, CDR2 FQDESV (reference sequence). V lost 5 bases to trimming and J lost 2 bases; unmatched junction nucleotides: 6. The CDR3 runs to 15 residues. The CDR3 bases are TGTGCCAGCAGCAGAGAGACAGGGACTGGAAACACCATATATTTT. It is translated as CASSRETGTGNTIYF.

The chain recombines TRBV9 with TRBJ2-5; 9 nucleotides line up with TRBD1. The ends lost 0 bases at V and 5 bases at J; junction bases unmatched: 8. The germline V gene has CDR1 SGDLS and CDR2 YYNGEE. The CDR3 has 16 amino acids. The CDR3 nucleotides read TGTGCCAGCAGCGTAGTAGGGACAGGGATGGGGGAGACCCAGTACTTC. Protein product: CASSVVGTGMGETQYF.

The gene calls are TRBV7-6 and TRBJ2-7; D is ambiguous. V shed 1 base and J shed 2 bases, with 9 bases lying between them. The CDR3 runs 14 residues. Germline assignment: CDR1 SGHVS and CDR2 FNYEAQ. This CDR3 is CASSLVSPAYEQYF. The CDR3 region has the DNA TGTGCCAGCAGCTTAGTGTCGCCCGCCTACGAGCAGTACTTC.

This clone came up once. The chain employs TRBV19 and TRBJ2-5; 8 nucleotides line up with TRBD1. The CDR3 is 15 residues long. With V trimmed by 3 bases and J by 4 bases, 7 bases remained unmatched. Germline V lookup: CDR1 LNHDA, CDR2 SQIVND (reference sequence). CDR3 nucleotide sequence: TGTGCCAGTAGTATCGGCAGGGGGCATCGAGAGACCCAGTACTTC. Translating gives CASSIGRGHRETQYF.

This clone was detected only a few times. This chain links TRBV7-8 with TRBJ2-7; D uncertain. CDR1 SGHVS and CDR2 FQNEAQ come from the germline V gene. V gave up 5 bases and J gave up 3 bases, with 17 bases separating them. The CDR3 covers 15 residues. The CDR3 sequence is CASSPSLMDGYEQYF. In DNA form, the CDR3 reads TGTGCCAGCAGCCCCTCCCTCATGGACGGCTACGAGCAGTACTTC.

The chain uses TRBV19 and TRBJ1-1; TRBD1 agrees at 11 bases. The J segment lost 5 bases and the V segment lost 10 bases, leaving 9 bases of the junction unmatched. This CDR3 region has 14 residues. The germline CDR1 and CDR2 sequences are LNHDA and SQIVND (reference sequence). The CDR3 bases are TGTGCCACCAAAGATGGACAGGGGGCAACTGAAGCTTTCTTT. Protein product: CATKDGQGATEAFF.

This chain connects TRBV7-2 to TRBJ1-1; possible D gene TRBD1, 5 bases. The V and J ends lost 0 bases and 1 base respectively, with 9 bases between them. The V gene's germline CDR1 is SGHTA and CDR2 FQGNSA. There are 15 residues in the CDR3. The CDR3 DNA reads TGTGCCAGCAGCTTAGCTGGGGGGTCGAACACTGAAGCTTTCTTT. Translating gives CASSLAGGSNTEAFF.

The CDR3: CASSTVGGNTEAFF. CDR3 bases: TGTGCCAGCAGTACGGTAGGGGGGAACACTGAAGCTTTCTTT. The rearrangement joins TRBV11-2 to TRBJ1-1; D possibly corresponds to TRBD1 (6 bases). This CDR3 region has 14 residues. Germline lookup yields CDR1 SGHAT and CDR2 FQNNGV. The V and J ends lost 6 bases and 1 base respectively, with 12 bases between them.

The chain has TRBV7-9 and TRBJ2-5; 7 positions agree with TRBD1. Germline loops: CDR1 SEHNR, CDR2 FQNEAQ (reference sequence). The V gene end was trimmed by 5 bases and the J gene end by 3 bases; junction bases not matched to a gene: 3. The CDR3 is made up of 13 amino acids. The CDR3 sequence is CASSRQGEETQYF. CDR3 coding DNA: TGTGCCAGCAGCCGACAGGGAGAAGAGACCCAGTACTTC.

This chain connects TRBV25-1 to TRBJ2-2, with D uncertain. Looked up from germline, CDR1 is MGHDK and CDR2 is SYGVNS. V gave up 2 bases and J gave up 1 base, with 5 bases separating them. The CDR3 is 14 residues long. CDR3 amino acids: CASSEGENTGELFF. In nucleotides, the CDR3 is TGTGCCAGCAGTGAAGGGGAGAACACCGGGGAGCTGTTTTTT. The full variable domain, completed using reference TRBV25-1 and TRBJ2-2, is EADIYQTPRYLVIGTGKKITLECSQTMGHDKMYWYQQDPGMELHLIHYSYGVNSTEKGDLSSESTVSRIRTEHFPLTLESARPSHTSQYLCASSEGENTGELFFGEGSRLTVL.

The J gene is TRBJ2-3, the V gene TRBV7-3; possibly TRBD2 for D (6 bases). V was shortened by 2 bases and J by 4 bases, with 7 bases between the two germline ends. The CDR3 runs to 13 residues. Looked up from germline, CDR1 is SGHTA and CDR2 is FQGTGA. CDR3 DNA: TGTGCCAGCAGCTTACTAGCGCCAGATACGCAGTATTTT. It yields the protein CASSLLAPDTQYF.

V is TRBV5-1 and J is TRBJ2-1; no clear D gene. Germline lookup yields CDR1 SGHRS and CDR2 YFSETQ. This CDR3 spans 12 amino acids. With 3 bases removed from V and 8 bases from J, the gap between germline ends came to 9 bases. The CDR3 loop is CASSSGEHEQFF. In nucleotides, the CDR3 is TGCGCCAGCAGCTCAGGAGAACATGAGCAGTTCTTC. The full variable domain, with the rest looked up from reference TRBV5-1 and TRBJ2-1, is KAGVTQTPRYLIKTRGQQVTLSCSPISGHRSVSWYQQTPGQGLQFLFEYFSETQRNKGNFPGRFSGRQFSNSRSEMNVSTLELGDSALYLCASSSGEHEQFFGPGTRLTVL.

The rearrangement links TRBV12-5 to TRBJ2-3; D remains unclear. The germline V gene encodes CDR1 LGHNT and CDR2 FRNRAP. V was shortened by 2 bases and J by 1 base, with 10 bases between the two germline ends. The CDR3 totals 15 residues. CDR3 protein: CASGLSAAGTDTQYF. CDR3 DNA: TGTGCTAGTGGTTTGAGTGCCGCGGGCACAGATACGCAGTATTTT.

V and J are TRBV18 and TRBJ1-2; 8 nucleotides match TRBD1. The CDR3 totals 15 residues. CDR1 is KGHSH and CDR2 is LQKENI in the germline V gene. Trimming at V came to 2 bases and at J to 7 bases, leaving 9 bases not matched to a gene. As DNA, the CDR3 is TGTGCCAGCTCACCAGGGACAGGCACCCAAGGTGGCTACACCTTC. Its protein product is CASSPGTGTQGGYTF.

The V and J genes are TRBV11-2 and TRBJ2-5, with TRBD1 matching over 9 bases. TRBJ2-7 explains the end of the DNA better; the J call may be wrong. Germline-derived CDR1 and CDR2 are SGHAT and FQNNGV. The CDR3 is 15 amino acids. In DNA form, the CDR3 reads TGTGCCAGCAGCCAACTCGGGACAGGGACCTACGAGCAGTACTTC. It encodes CASSQLGTGTYEQYF.

The chain uses TRBV7-2 and TRBJ1-2; perhaps TRBD1 as D (5 bases). Trimming cost V 0 bases and J 7 bases, with 12 bases left between them. From germline, CDR1 is SGHTA and CDR2 FQGNSA. CDR3 length: 14 residues. CDR3 region: CASSLARAGIGYTF. DNA for the CDR3: TGTGCCAGCAGCTTAGCGCGGGCAGGGATTGGCTACACCTTC.

Details on this clone: The junction and the germline gene differ at one end; a read error may be behind it. The chain is built from TRBV20-1 and TRBJ2-3, with D possibly TRBD2 on 5 matching bases. Germline assignment: CDR1 DFQATT and CDR2 SNEGSKA (reference sequence). This CDR3 region has 11 residues. The CDR3 protein is CSARAGDKQYF. The CDR3 bases are TGCAGTGCTAGAGCCGGGGATAAGCAGTATTTT.